The 14 T cell receptor beta chains presented below share a single source sample, sequenced in a study of blood T cell repertoires in COVID-19 (dated by TCRdb to 2019 to 2021). Receptor amplification or capture employed the immunoSEQ multiplex PCR assay. In its TCRdb copy, this immuneACCESS table keeps in-frame sequences only and misses some clones. Where compared with another copy, unresolved V genes explain less than half of these, and the others have no known cause. The sample table records roughly 140,000 clones; 85% to 90% of these occur just once. The ten largest make up 2.3% of the sample. Sequencing input: peripheral blood. The receptors shown here come from a human donor in a cohort sampled during active COVID-19.

The genes are TRBV25-1 and TRBJ1-5; the D gene is possibly TRBD1 (5 bases). The CDR3 is 14 residues long. V lost 4 bases to trimming and J lost 9 bases, with 16 bases between them. Germline CDR1 reads MGHDK; CDR2 reads SYGVNS. The CDR3: CASSGEVGLGPQHF. CDR3 bases: TGTGCCAGCAGTGGGGAGGTGGGACTGGGGCCCCAGCATTTT.

The rearrangement uses TRBV2 and TRBJ1-2; no clear D gene. CDR1 and CDR2 from the germline V gene are SNHLY and FYNNEI. V shed 8 bases and J shed 5 bases, with 6 bases lying between them. The CDR3 totals 10 residues. The CDR3 is CASGQYGYTF. CDR3 coding DNA: TGTGCCAGCGGGCAGTATGGCTACACCTTC.

V gene TRBV9 combines with J gene TRBJ2-3; possible D gene TRBD2, 6 bases. V was shortened by 0 bases and J by 3 bases, with 17 bases between the two germline ends. CDR1 is SGDLS, CDR2 YYNGEE, per germline. The CDR3 contains 17 residues. The CDR3 spells CASSVETHSGITDTQYF. The CDR3 coding sequence is TGTGCCAGCAGCGTAGAAACTCATAGCGGAATTACAGATACGCAGTATTTT. Full variable domain (missing parts from reference TRBV9 and TRBJ2-3): DSGVTQTPKHLITATGQRVTLRCSPRSGDLSVYWYQQSLDQGLQFLIQYYNGEERAKGNILERFSAQQFPDLHSELNLSSLELGDSALYFCASSVETHSGITDTQYFGPGTRLTVL.

The rearrangement uses TRBV7-6 and TRBJ2-3; a weak D match, TRBD1 (5 bases). The CDR3 extends over 16 amino acids. In germline, CDR1 is SGHVS, CDR2 FNYEAQ. V lost 2 bases and J 3 bases, leaving 15 bases between the germline ends. The chain's CDR3 is CASSLMVTGLTDTQYF. The CDR3 nucleotides are TGTGCCAGCAGCTTAATGGTCACAGGATTGACAGATACGCAGTATTTT.

The chain uses TRBV7-3 and TRBJ1-6; D ambiguous. Trimming took off 5 bases at V and 3 bases at J, with 5 bases between the two ends. The CDR3 is 13 amino acids. The V gene's germline CDR1 is SGHTA and CDR2 FQGTGA. The CDR3 sequence is CASSVDYNSPLHF. Here the CDR3 DNA reads TGTGCCAGCAGCGTAGACTATAATTCACCCCTCCACTTT.

The rearrangement links TRBV7-8 to TRBJ2-7; D is possibly TRBD1 (5 bases). V shed 0 bases and J shed 3 bases, with 15 bases lying between them. Germline lookup yields CDR1 SGHVS and CDR2 FQNEAQ. The CDR3 contains 16 residues. CDR3 amino acids: CASSLAFSSRVYEQYF. CDR3 in DNA: TGTGCCAGCAGCTTAGCCTTTTCCTCCAGGGTCTACGAGCAGTACTTC.

The J gene is TRBJ2-7, the V gene TRBV19; 16 nucleotides line up with TRBD2. Germline lookup yields CDR1 LNHDA and CDR2 SQIVND (reference sequence). This CDR3 is built from 16 residues. The V and J ends lost 3 bases and 4 bases, in that order; junction bases with no gene match: 3. CDR3 nucleotide sequence: TGTGCCAGTAGTATCGGGACTAGCGGGAGGGCGTACGAGCAGTACTTC. It specifies CASSIGTSGRAYEQYF.

This clone appeared a single time. The chain uses TRBV6-1 and TRBJ1-2; 8 positions match TRBD1. V dropped 3 bases and J dropped 0; count of bases not matched to a gene: 15. CDR3 size: 19 residues. Germline values: CDR1 MNHNS, CDR2 SASEGT. This CDR3 is CASSDRTGRQLRANYGYTF. For the CDR3, the DNA is TGTGCCAGCAGTGACCGGACAGGGCGACAACTAAGAGCTAACTATGGCTACACCTTC.

The V call is TRBV3-1 (or the pseudogene TRBV3-2), the J call TRBJ1-4; the match to TRBD1 covers 8 bases. The CDR3 runs to 14 residues. Germline assignment: CDR1 LGHDT and CDR2 YNNKEL (reference sequence). Trimming at V came to 4 bases and at J to 8 bases, leaving 6 bases not matched to a gene. The DNA for the CDR3 is TGTGCCAGCAGCCCGACAGGGGTCGGAGAAAAACTGTTTTTT. Its protein is CASSPTGVGEKLFF.

DNA for the CDR3: TGTGCCAGCAGCTTGAGACAGGGGGATTCACCCCTCCACTTT. Its protein product is CASSLRQGDSPLHF. The chain employs TRBV7-9 and TRBJ1-6, with 9 bases lining up with TRBD1. V lost 3 bases and J lost 8; bases outside the gene matches: 2. There are 14 residues in the CDR3. From germline, CDR1 is SEHNR and CDR2 FQNEAQ (reference sequence).

The rearrangement joins TRBV24-1 to TRBJ2-2; 14 nucleotides agree with TRBD2. Germline CDR1 and CDR2: KGHDR and SFDVKD. V was pared by 3 bases and J by 8 bases, with 4 bases of the junction left unmatched. The CDR3 length is 16 residues. The CDR3 region has the DNA TGTGCCACCAGTGATACGGGACTAGCGGGAGCGGGGGAGCTGTTTTTT. This codes for CATSDTGLAGAGELFF.

V gene TRBV7-2 combines with J gene TRBJ2-3; D remains unclear. CDR3 length equals 11 residues. The germline V gene has CDR1 SGHTA and CDR2 FQGNSA. The V end was cut by 2 bases, the J end by 6 bases, with 3 bases between. CDR3 bases: TGTGCCAGCAGCTTAACTGATACGCAGTATTTT. Translation: CASSLTDTQYF.

The V call is TRBV5-6, the J call TRBJ2-3; perhaps TRBD1 as D (6 bases). The V gene's germline CDR1 is SGHDT and CDR2 YYEEEE. Trimming cost V 0 bases and J 6 bases, with 14 bases left between them. The CDR3 is 15 amino acids. This chain's CDR3 is CASSLGRTALDTQYF. CDR3 coding DNA: TGTGCCAGCAGCTTGGGTCGGACAGCTCTCGATACGCAGTATTTT.

This clone was counted a few times. The V gene is TRBV6-6, the J gene TRBJ1-2; 11 bases are a match to TRBD1. The germline V gene encodes CDR1 MNHNY and CDR2 SVGAGI (reference sequence). CDR3 size: 16 residues. V lost 7 bases to trimming and J lost 2 bases; unmatched junction nucleotides: 9. Here the CDR3 reads CASTDRDRGSNYGYTF. The CDR3 coding sequence is TGTGCCAGCACAGACCGGGACAGGGGGTCGAACTATGGCTACACCTTC.